Each of the 12 T cell receptor beta chains below was sequenced from the same sample in a study of early T cells in non-severe SARS-CoV-2 infection. TCRdb ran MiXCR on the 5' RACE reads and lists one entry per CDR3 protein. The table has tens of thousands of distinct CDR3 sequences, about 9.9% seen once. Source material: whole blood. The receptors here all came from an adult who was a healthcare worker with PCR-confirmed SARS-CoV-2 infection or an uninfected control (not recorded which).

V usage is TRBV11-2 and J usage is TRBJ2-2; no clear D. V was cut by 2 bases and J by 3 bases, with 7 bases left in between. Germline V lookup: CDR1 SGHAT, CDR2 FQNNGV. This CDR3 contains 14 residues. CDR3 protein: CASSLTWYTGELFF. In DNA form, the CDR3 reads TGTGCCAGCAGCTTAACCTGGTACACCGGGGAGCTGTTTTTT.

This clonotype was counted ten times or more. The rearrangement uses TRBV5-1 and TRBJ2-4; D remains ambiguous. With 0 bases removed from V and 6 bases from J, the gap between germline ends came to 10 bases. This CDR3 is 14 amino acids long. Germline V gives CDR1 SGHRS, CDR2 YFSETQ. The chain's CDR3 is CASSLDGRLNIQYF. The CDR3 nucleotides read TGCGCCAGCAGCTTGGACGGCAGACTAAACATTCAGTACTTC.

This clonotype was recorded many times. The rearrangement links TRBV28 to TRBJ2-7; D not certain. Germline CDR1 is MDHEN and CDR2 is SYDVKM. This CDR3 comprises 13 residues. V was pared by 3 bases and J by 5 bases, with 11 bases between. The CDR3 loop reads CASSLVLNHEQYF. For the CDR3, the DNA is TGTGCCAGCAGTTTGGTCTTAAACCACGAGCAGTACTTC. Variable domain in full (rest from reference TRBV28 and TRBJ2-7): DVKVTQSSRYLVKRTGEKVFLECVQDMDHENMFWYRQDPGLGLRLIYFSYDVKMKEKGDIPEGYSVSREKKERFSLILESASTNQTSMYLCASSLVLNHEQYFGPGTRLTVT.

This clonotype came up a few times. CDR3 region: CASSLREGPDTQYF. The CDR3 DNA is TGTGCCAGCAGTTTAAGGGAGGGGCCAGATACGCAGTATTTT. V gene TRBV12-3 or TRBV12-4 combines with J gene TRBJ2-3; 7 positions agree with TRBD2. The CDR3 consists of 14 residues. V trimming: 2 bases; J trimming: 4 bases; junction bases outside the gene matches: 3.

The chain employs TRBV11-2 and TRBJ2-3, with 10 bases that match TRBD2. The CDR3 covers 16 residues. Trimming removed 6 bases from V and 6 bases from J; junction bases left unmatched: 12. Germline lookup yields CDR1 SGHAT and CDR2 FQNNGV. The CDR3 loop is CASSAWEREGLDTQYF. The DNA for the CDR3 is TGTGCCAGCAGTGCCTGGGAGCGGGAGGGCCTGGATACGCAGTATTTT. Variable domain in full (rest from reference TRBV11-2 and TRBJ2-3): EAGVAQSPRYKIIEKRQSVAFWCNPISGHATLYWYQQILGQGPKLLIQFQNNGVVDDSQLPKDRFSAERLKGVDSTLKIQPAKLEDSAVYLCASSAWEREGLDTQYFGPGTRLTVL.

This clonotype occurred many times. V is TRBV12-3 or TRBV12-4 and J is TRBJ1-2; D is perhaps TRBD1 (6 bases). CDR3 length: 14 amino acids. V was trimmed by 7 bases and J by 5 bases, leaving 17 bases between them. The CDR3 region has the DNA TGTGCCAGCACCCTGACAGGCGTAGGGTATGGCTACACCTTC. It yields the protein CASTLTGVGYGYTF.

The chain links TRBV27 to TRBJ1-1, with D possibly matching TRBD1 (6 bases). The CDR3 runs to 13 residues. The germline V and J ends were trimmed by 4 bases and 5 bases, with 11 bases remaining between them. Germline loops: CDR1 MNHEY, CDR2 SMNVEV (reference sequence). Here the CDR3 DNA reads TGTGCCAGCAGTTCCCAGGGGAGAACTGAAGCTTTCTTT. Protein product: CASSSQGRTEAFF.

This clonotype was detected many times. V usage is TRBV9 and J usage is TRBJ2-3; weak D call: TRBD2 (5 bases). Per germline, CDR1 SGDLS and CDR2 YYNGEE. The CDR3 has 13 amino acids. V was clipped by 7 bases and J by 1 base, with 10 bases between them. CDR3 in DNA: TGTGCCAGCGGGAGAGGTGGCACAGATACGCAGTATTTT. Translated: CASGRGGTDTQYF.

This sequence joins TRBV29-1 and TRBJ2-1, with no clear D. The CDR3 totals 11 residues. V lost 6 bases to trimming and J lost 7 bases, with 10 bases between them. Germline V gene data show CDR1 as SQVTM and CDR2 as ANQGSEA. CDR3: CSVQSINEQFF. The CDR3 bases are TGCAGCGTGCAGTCGATAAATGAGCAGTTCTTC.

There are a few counts of this clonotype. V gene TRBV29-1 combines with J gene TRBJ2-1, with TRBD1 identical over 9 bases. The CDR3 totals 17 residues. Trimming at V came to 3 bases and at J to 1 base, leaving 10 bases not matched to a gene. Germline CDR1 is SQVTM and CDR2 is ANQGSEA. CDR3: CSVEGLYGTGSYNEQFF. The CDR3 bases are TGCAGCGTTGAGGGGTTGTACGGGACAGGGTCCTACAATGAGCAGTTCTTC.

This clonotype was observed a handful of times. The chain is built from TRBV20-1 and TRBJ2-1, with TRBD2 matching 11 bases. Germline V gene data show CDR1 as DFQATT and CDR2 as SNEGSKA (reference sequence). V trimming: 6 bases; J trimming: 7 bases; junction bases outside the gene matches: 8. CDR3 length equals 14 residues. Written as DNA, the CDR3 is TGCAGTGCAACTAGCGGGAGTGTGAAAAATGAGCAGTTCTTC. Translating gives CSATSGSVKNEQFF.

This clonotype has a count of ten or more. The V and J genes are TRBV15 and TRBJ1-1, with a tentative D call TRBD1 (6 bases). Germline V gene sequence: CDR1 LNHNV, CDR2 YYDKDF (reference sequence). V dropped 0 bases and J dropped 7 bases, with 15 bases sitting between them. This CDR3 has 15 residues. Here the CDR3 DNA reads TGTGCCACCAGCAGAGATCTAAGGACAGAGGGTGAAGCTTTCTTT. It codes for CATSRDLRTEGEAFF.